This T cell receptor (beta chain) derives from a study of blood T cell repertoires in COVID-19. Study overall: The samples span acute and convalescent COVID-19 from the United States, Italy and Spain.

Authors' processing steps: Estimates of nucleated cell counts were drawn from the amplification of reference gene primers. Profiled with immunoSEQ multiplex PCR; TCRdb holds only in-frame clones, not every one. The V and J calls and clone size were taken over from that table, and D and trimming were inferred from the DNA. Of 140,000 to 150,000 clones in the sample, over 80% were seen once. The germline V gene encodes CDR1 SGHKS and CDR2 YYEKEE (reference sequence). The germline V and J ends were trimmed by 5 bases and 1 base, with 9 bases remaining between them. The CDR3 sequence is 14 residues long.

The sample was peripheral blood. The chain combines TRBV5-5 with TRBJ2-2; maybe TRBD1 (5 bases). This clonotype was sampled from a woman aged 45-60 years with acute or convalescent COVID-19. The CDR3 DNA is TGTGCCAGCAGACAACAGGTGAACACCGGGGAGCTGTTTTTT. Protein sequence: CASRQQVNTGELFF.